This TCR beta chain stems from a study of T cells after yellow fever vaccination. Via MiXCR, TCRdb re-called the 5' RACE reads, giving one row per CDR3 protein. The sample has about 360,000 distinct CDR3 sequences; 6.2% are singletons. The sample holds a few counts of this clonotype. Trimming removed 6 bases from V and 3 bases from J, with 12 bases in between. The CDR3 is 15 amino acids. CDR1 SGHTA and CDR2 FQGNSA come from the germline V gene. Sequenced material: PBMCs, taken 5 days after the yellow fever booster vaccination. The chain carries TRBV7-2 and TRBJ1-6; no definite D call. This clonotype was obtained from a man aged 25 to 40 who received the YFV17D yellow fever vaccine. The CDR3 sequence: CASSSQIFYNSPLHF. Here the CDR3 DNA reads TGTGCCAGCAGTTCTCAGATATTCTATAATTCACCCCTCCACTTT.